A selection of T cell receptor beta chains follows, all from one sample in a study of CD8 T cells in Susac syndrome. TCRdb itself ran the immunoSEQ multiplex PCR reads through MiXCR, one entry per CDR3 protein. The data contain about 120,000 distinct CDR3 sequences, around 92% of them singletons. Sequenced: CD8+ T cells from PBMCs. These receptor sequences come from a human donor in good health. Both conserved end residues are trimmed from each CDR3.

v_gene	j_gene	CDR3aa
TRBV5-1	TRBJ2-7	ASSADRELYEQY
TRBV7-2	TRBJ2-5	ASSPRTLQETQY
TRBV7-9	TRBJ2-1	ASSLTSGSFILEQF
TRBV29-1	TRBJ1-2	SVAAANYGYT
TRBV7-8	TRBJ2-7	ASSSLGPGVEQY
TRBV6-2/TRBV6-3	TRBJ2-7	ASSWGSNYEQY
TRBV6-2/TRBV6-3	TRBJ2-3	ASSYRGPPITDTQY
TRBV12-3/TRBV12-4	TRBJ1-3	ASSNRGFSGNTIY
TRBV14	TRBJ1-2	ASSPPHGYGYT
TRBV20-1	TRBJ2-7	SARDQGKTYEQY
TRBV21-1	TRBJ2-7	ASSFRGEVEESEQY
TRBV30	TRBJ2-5	AGWGQGQETQY
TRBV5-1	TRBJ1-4	ASSLASNEKLF
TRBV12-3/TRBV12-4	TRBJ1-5	ASKSYGTGVAQPQH
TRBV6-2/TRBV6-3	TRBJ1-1	ASSFSGTTEAF
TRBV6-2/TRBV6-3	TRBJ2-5	ASSLGPSKETQY
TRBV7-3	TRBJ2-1	ASSQGGRQGRNEQF
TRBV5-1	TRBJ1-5	ASNIRPKNQPQH
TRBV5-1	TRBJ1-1	ATAWDTRPNTEAF
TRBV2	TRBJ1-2	ASSGTGVTSSYT
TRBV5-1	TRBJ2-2	ASRSLTSNTGELF
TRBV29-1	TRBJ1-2	SGTDKYGYT
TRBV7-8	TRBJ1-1	ASSLDRLSNTEAF
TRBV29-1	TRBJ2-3	SAQKDSFTDTQY
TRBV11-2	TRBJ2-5	ASSPLGVGETQY
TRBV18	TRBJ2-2	ASSPQARGNTGELF
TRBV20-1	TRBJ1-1	SASKSTGTEYTEAF
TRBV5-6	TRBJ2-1	ASILGGTENSYNEQF
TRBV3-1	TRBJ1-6	ASSQDRQAPLH
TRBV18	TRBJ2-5	ASRLDTGNQETQY
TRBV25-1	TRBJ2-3	ASTWGDTQY
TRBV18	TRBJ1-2	ASSEGRGANGYT
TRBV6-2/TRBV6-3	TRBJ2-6	ASSPRQGTRAGANVLT
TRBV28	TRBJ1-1	ASSLPGGGNTEAF
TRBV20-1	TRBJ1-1	SAYDRGENTEAF
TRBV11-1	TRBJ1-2	ASSSATGVADYGYT
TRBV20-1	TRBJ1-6	SATKSGIEDSPLH
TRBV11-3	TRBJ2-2	ASSLLADTGAGELF
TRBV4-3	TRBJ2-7	ASSQDWLADYEQY
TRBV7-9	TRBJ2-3	ASSPGQGAKGADTQY
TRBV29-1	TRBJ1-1	SAAMNTEAF
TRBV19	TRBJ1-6	ASRGTGQNSPLH
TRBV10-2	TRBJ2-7	ASSESGGDYEQY
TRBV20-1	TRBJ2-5	SARVRETQY
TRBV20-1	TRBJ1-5	SASSAGGISNQPQH
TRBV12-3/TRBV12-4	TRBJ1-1	ASSSRTRRDEAF
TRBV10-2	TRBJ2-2	ASSVSQHTGELF
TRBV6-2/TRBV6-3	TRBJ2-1	ASLGQKEQF
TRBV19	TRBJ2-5	ASSMVSAGGLQETQY
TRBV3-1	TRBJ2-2	ASSQVRGDTGELF
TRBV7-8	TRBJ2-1	ASSLGAGRNSYNEQF
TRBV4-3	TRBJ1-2	ASSQARSREDYGYT
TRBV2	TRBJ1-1	ASSRSVNTEAF
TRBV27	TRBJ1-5	ASSLSNWGNQPQH
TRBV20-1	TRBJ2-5	SAFSRGREKTQY